What follows are 19 T cell receptor beta chains derived from one specimen sequenced in a study of shared clonotypes between healthy human individuals. The method was immunoSEQ multiplex PCR; TCRdb's version includes in-frame clones alone and lacks a portion of them. The data contain about 2.4 million clones, about 92% of them singletons. Source material: naive CD4+ T cells sorted from blood. The subset here: CD45RA+ positively selected. These receptors originate from a young man in good health.

The genes are TRBV6-1 and TRBJ2-7; D gene unclear. Germline values: CDR1 MNHNS, CDR2 SASEGT. There are 14 residues in the CDR3. V shed 9 bases and J shed 3 bases, with 18 bases lying between them. CDR3 DNA: TGTGCCAGTACTGAGATTTCGAGAGACTACGAGCAGTACTTC. This sequence encodes CASTEISRDYEQYF.

V usage is TRBV2 and J usage is TRBJ2-1; D possibly corresponds to TRBD2 (5 bases). Trimming cost V 1 base and J 7 bases, with 14 bases left between them. CDR1 is SNHLY, CDR2 FYNNEI, per germline. The CDR3 length is 15 residues. Here the CDR3 reads CASSEDRGSVNEQFF. DNA for the CDR3: TGTGCCAGCAGTGAAGATAGAGGTAGCGTGAATGAGCAGTTCTTC.

This clone appeared once. The chain combines TRBV6-7 with TRBJ2-3; D may be TRBD1 (6 bases). TRBV6-7 is flagged as an ORF with uncertain function. The CDR3 runs to 13 residues. The V end was cut by 4 bases, the J end by 5 bases, with 10 bases between. DNA for the CDR3: TGTGCCAGCAGTTCCAGGGGCGAAGATACGCAGTATTTT. Its protein is CASSSRGEDTQYF.

The chain employs TRBV9 and TRBJ1-6; 7 bases fit TRBD1. V lost 5 bases to trimming and J lost 6 bases; unmatched junction nucleotides: 5. The length of the CDR3 is 14 residues. Per germline, CDR1 SGDLS and CDR2 YYNGEE. The CDR3 DNA sequence: TGTGCCAGCAGGAGGGACAGCCTTAATTCACCCCTCCACTTT. Its translation is CASRRDSLNSPLHF.

The chain carries TRBV6-1 and TRBJ1-6; D is ambiguous. CDR1 is MNHNS, CDR2 SASEGT, per germline. This CDR3 is built from 13 residues. Trimming took 1 base from V and 9 from J, leaving 7 bases between them. CDR3 sequence reads: CASSEVEISPLHF. In DNA form, the CDR3 reads TGTGCCAGCAGTGAAGTTGAAATTTCACCCCTCCACTTT.

The chain couples TRBV20-1 to TRBJ1-2, with D maybe TRBD1 (5 bases). The germline V gene has CDR1 DFQATT and CDR2 SNEGSKA (reference sequence). Trimming took off 7 bases at V and 8 bases at J, with 14 bases between the two ends. This CDR3 has 11 residues. The CDR3 nucleotides are TGCAGTGTTCCAGGGACGCGAGGCTACACCTTC. It is translated as CSVPGTRGYTF.

CDR3 nucleotides: TGTGCCAGCAGCCTTAGGGTTGGGCTTGAAGCTTTCTTT. The encoded protein is CASSLRVGLEAFF. This sequence joins TRBV7-6 and TRBJ1-1; D unresolved. Deletions cut 5 bases from V and 7 bases from J, with 14 bases between. CDR3 size: 13 residues. Germline CDR1 reads SGHVS; CDR2 reads FNYEAQ.

About this clone itself: Other DNA sequences in the same sample also yield this CDR3. The V call is TRBV6-5, the J call TRBJ1-3; 10 bases fit TRBD1. Germline-derived CDR1 and CDR2 are MNHEY and SVGAGI. Trimming took 6 bases from V and 0 from J; bases not matched to a gene: 2. The CDR3 is 15 residues long. The CDR3 loop reads CASSRTGGSGNTIYF. CDR3 sequence (DNA): TGTGCCAGCAGCCGGACAGGGGGCTCTGGAAACACCATATATTTT.

The chain joins TRBV5-1 to TRBJ2-6; maybe TRBD2 (5 bases). Germline V gives CDR1 SGHRS, CDR2 YFSETQ. The V and J ends lost 2 bases and 4 bases respectively, with 13 bases between them. This CDR3 spans 16 amino acids. The DNA of the CDR3 is TGCGCCAGCAGCTTAGCGAGCGGTGTGGGGGCCAACGTCCTGACTTTC. It translates to CASSLASGVGANVLTF.

The chain couples TRBV19 to TRBJ2-7, with 8 bases fitting TRBD2. The J segment lost 4 bases and the V segment lost 6 bases, leaving 8 bases of the junction unmatched. Looked up from germline, CDR1 is LNHDA and CDR2 is SQIVND (reference sequence). The CDR3 has 14 amino acids. CDR3 nucleotides: TGTGCCAGTAGGAAAGCGGGAGAGTCGTACGAGCAGTACTTC. This encodes CASRKAGESYEQYF.

V is TRBV19 and J is TRBJ2-1; D may be TRBD2 (5 bases). This CDR3 has 15 amino acids. The V gene's germline CDR1 is LNHDA and CDR2 SQIVND (reference sequence). V was cut by 5 bases and J by 7 bases, with 18 bases left in between. The CDR3 spells CASSPPLVFSNEQFF. The CDR3 DNA follows: TGTGCCAGTAGTCCTCCACTAGTATTCTCGAATGAGCAGTTCTTC.

Details on this clone: Other DNA sequences in this specimen translate into the identical CDR3. The CDR3 DNA follows: TGTGCCAGCAGCCTCAGCTCCTACGAGCAGTACTTC. This codes for CASSLSSYEQYF. The V and J genes are TRBV5-6 and TRBJ2-7, with no clear D. The V gene lost 4 bases and the J gene lost 0 bases, with 5 bases spanning the gap. The germline V gene encodes CDR1 SGHDT and CDR2 YYEEEE. The CDR3 runs 12 residues.

The V gene is TRBV2, the J gene TRBJ1-1, with a tentative D call TRBD1 (5 bases). The CDR3 covers 13 residues. Trimming pared 6 bases from V and 1 base from J, leaving 9 bases between. The germline V gene has CDR1 SNHLY and CDR2 FYNNEI. The CDR3 spells CASRLTGNTEAFF. CDR3 sequence (DNA): TGTGCCAGCAGGTTAACAGGGAACACTGAAGCTTTCTTT.

A few counts support this clone. The rearrangement links TRBV7-2 to TRBJ2-1, with a possible D match to TRBD2 (6 bases). V was shortened by 0 bases and J by 6 bases, with 9 bases between the two germline ends. The germline V gene encodes CDR1 SGHTA and CDR2 FQGNSA. The CDR3 is 14 amino acids. DNA for the CDR3: TGTGCCAGCAGCTTAGCCGGGACTCTCAATGAGCAGTTCTTC. This codes for CASSLAGTLNEQFF.

This rearrangement joins TRBV19 to TRBJ1-4; perhaps TRBD1 as D (6 bases). Trimming removed 4 bases at V and 5 bases at J, with 14 bases between. The V gene's germline CDR1 is LNHDA and CDR2 SQIVND (reference sequence). The CDR3 is 15 amino acids. The CDR3: CASSTPGQRNEKLFF. CDR3 DNA: TGTGCCAGTAGTACCCCGGGACAAAGAAATGAAAAACTGTTTTTT.

This clone was seen more than once but under ten times. The chain is built from TRBV6-1 and TRBJ1-1; D call uncertain. Germline CDR1 and CDR2: MNHNS and SASEGT. The length of the CDR3 is 14 residues. V was shortened by 5 bases and J by 4 bases, with 14 bases between the two germline ends. CDR3 sequence reads: CASSLDRVATEAFF. The CDR3 region has the DNA TGTGCCAGCAGTCTGGATCGGGTGGCCACTGAAGCTTTCTTT.

The chain uses TRBV5-5 and TRBJ2-3; D not resolved. V lost 2 bases and J 0 bases, leaving 10 bases between the germline ends. Per germline, CDR1 SGHKS and CDR2 YYEKEE (reference sequence). The CDR3 consists of 15 residues. The CDR3 nucleotides are TGTGCCAGCAGCTTCGGAATTTATAGCACAGATACGCAGTATTTT. Its protein is CASSFGIYSTDTQYF.

Note on this clone: Other nucleotide sequences in the sample specify the same CDR3. This chain uses TRBV6-1 with TRBJ2-7; D gene ambiguous. The V gene lost 2 bases and the J gene lost 4 bases, with 3 bases spanning the gap. The germline gives CDR1 MNHNS, CDR2 SASEGT. CDR3 length equals 11 residues. The CDR3 reads CASSELYEQYF. The DNA of the CDR3 is TGTGCCAGCAGTGAACTATACGAGCAGTACTTC.

CDR3 bases: TGTGCCAGCAGCTCGCTCTATGGCTACACCTTC. Its translation: CASSSLYGYTF. This sequence joins TRBV5-4 and TRBJ1-2; D gene ambiguous. V lost 3 bases, J lost 4 bases, and 4 bases lay in between. Germline CDR1 and CDR2: SGHNT and YYREEE (reference sequence). The CDR3 loop spans 11 amino acids. The full variable domain, with the rest looked up from reference TRBV5-4 and TRBJ1-2, is ETGVTQSPTHLIKTRGQQVTLRCSSQSGHNTVSWYQQALGQGPQFIFQYYREEENGRGNFPPRFSGLQFPNYSSELNVNALELDDSALYLCASSSLYGYTFGSGTRLTVV.